This passage covers 15 T cell receptor beta chains from one sample sequenced in a study of T cell clonotyping in hematopoietic cell transplantation. The protocol was immunoSEQ multiplex PCR, while the TCRdb copy is restricted to in-frame clones and leaves out a portion. The table has about 27,000 clones, under 85% seen once; the top ten hold roughly 6%. Time point indicated: recipient sample about 28 days before transplant, after cytoreduction. The material was peripheral blood mononuclear cells, obtained before stem cell transplant. The receptors stem from a middle-aged man with myelodysplastic syndrome. Some clones in this sample may be carry-over from other donors' samples.

This chain connects TRBV5-1 to TRBJ2-7; possible D gene TRBD2, 6 bases. CDR3 length: 14 residues. Germline CDR1 reads SGHRS; CDR2 reads YFSETQ. The V gene lost 7 bases and the J gene lost 0 bases, with 14 bases spanning the gap. The CDR3 is CASRPELASYEQYF. For the CDR3, the DNA is TGCGCCAGCCGGCCGGAACTAGCCTCCTACGAGCAGTACTTC.

To note about this clone: This CDR3 fails to terminate in the conserved phenylalanine or tryptophan, so it likely reflects a read error. The rearrangement uses TRBV30 and TRBJ1-1; no reliable D call. From germline, CDR1 is GTSNPN and CDR2 SVGIG (reference sequence). The length of the CDR3 is 11 residues. The CDR3 protein is CARSADTEAFL. The CDR3 nucleotides are TGTGCCCGGAGTGCGGACACTGAAGCTTTCCTT.

This chain uses TRBV5-6 with TRBJ1-2; 7 bases fit TRBD1. Germline V CDR1 and CDR2: SGHDT, YYEEEE. Trimming at V came to 6 bases and at J to 4 bases, leaving 6 bases not matched to a gene. The CDR3 spans 13 residues. The CDR3 nucleotides read TGTGCCAGCACGCTACAGGGGCGCTATGGCTACACCTTC. This sequence encodes CASTLQGRYGYTF.

The CDR3 reads CASSGLAGSYEQYF. In DNA, the CDR3 is TGCGCCAGTTCGGGACTAGCGGGGTCCTACGAGCAGTACTTC. The chain has TRBV4-3 and TRBJ2-7; 13 bases align to TRBD2. The CDR3 is made up of 14 amino acids. Germline assignment: CDR1 LGHNA and CDR2 YSLEER. V lost 9 bases to trimming and J lost 1 base; unmatched junction nucleotides: 3.

The chain is built from TRBV5-8 and TRBJ2-5, with 11 nucleotides matching TRBD1. CDR3 size: 17 residues. Per germline, CDR1 SGHTS and CDR2 YDEGEE. Trimming removed 4 bases from V and 5 bases from J; junction bases left unmatched: 13. CDR3 loop: CASSPPRRGQGAETQYF. CDR3 nucleotide sequence: TGTGCCAGCAGCCCACCCCGGCGTGGACAGGGGGCGGAGACCCAGTACTTC.

This chain uses TRBV5-6 with TRBJ2-1, with D possibly being TRBD2 (5 bases). Germline-derived CDR1 and CDR2 are SGHDT and YYEEEE. Trimming cost V 3 bases and J 8 bases, with 12 bases left between them. The CDR3 runs 13 residues. The CDR3 bases are TGTGCCAGCAGCTCTCGGGGAGAGGATGAGCAGTTCTTC. Translation: CASSSRGEDEQFF.

The chain carries TRBV6-5 and TRBJ2-5; 7 bases map to TRBD2. The CDR3 is 14 residues long. CDR1 is MNHEY, CDR2 SVGAGI, per germline. Unmatched junction bases numbered 5, after V lost 6 bases and J lost 1 base. The CDR3 region has the DNA TGTGCCAGCAGAGAAGCGGGGTTCCAAGAGACCCAGTACTTC. Its translation is CASREAGFQETQYF.

The rearrangement joins TRBV6-1 to TRBJ1-6; D may be TRBD1 (5 bases). The ends were cut back, 1 base at V and 0 bases at J, with 7 bases in the middle. The CDR3 is 16 amino acids. From germline, CDR1 is MNHNS and CDR2 SASEGT. DNA for the CDR3: TGTGCCAGCAGTGAAGACAGGAGCTCCTATAATTCACCCCTCCACTTT. This encodes CASSEDRSSYNSPLHF.

V and J are TRBV7-9 and TRBJ2-2; D is unclear. Trimming pared 2 bases from V and 0 bases from J, leaving 7 bases between. This CDR3 spans 15 amino acids. From germline, CDR1 is SEHNR and CDR2 FQNEAQ (reference sequence). The CDR3, as DNA: TGTGCCAGCAGCTTAACAGAAGCGAACACCGGGGAGCTGTTTTTT. Translated, it gives CASSLTEANTGELFF.

This chain connects TRBV28 to TRBJ2-7, with unresolved D. Germline CDR1 is MDHEN and CDR2 is SYDVKM. This CDR3 is built from 14 residues. Trimming cost V 8 bases and J 0 bases, with 14 bases left between them. DNA of the CDR3: TGTGCCAGCCGCTCCTACCTGAGCTCCTACGAGCAGTACTTC. Translating gives CASRSYLSSYEQYF.

This chain connects TRBV4-3 to TRBJ1-6; the D gene is possibly TRBD1 (5 bases). The ends were cut back, 0 bases at V and 9 bases at J, with 9 bases in the middle. Germline CDR1 and CDR2: LGHNA and YSLEER. The CDR3 has 14 amino acids. CDR3 sequence reads: CASSQDQGSSPLHF. Written as DNA, the CDR3 is TGCGCCAGCAGCCAAGATCAGGGTAGTTCACCCCTCCACTTT.

The V and J genes are TRBV5-6 and TRBJ2-2; TRBD1 aligns across 10 bases. This CDR3 has 14 residues. V shed 3 bases and J 7 bases; nucleotides not matched to a gene: 3. The V gene's germline CDR1 is SGHDT and CDR2 YYEEEE. Here the CDR3 reads CASSWGQGHGELFF. For the CDR3, the DNA is TGTGCCAGCAGCTGGGGACAGGGGCACGGGGAGCTGTTTTTT.

Here the CDR3 reads CAWSVGPVNQPQHF. The CDR3 DNA reads TGTGCCTGGAGTGTGGGACCCGTAAATCAGCCCCAGCATTTT. The chain carries TRBV30 and TRBJ1-5, with a tentative D call TRBD1 (5 bases). Germline V gene data show CDR1 as GTSNPN and CDR2 as SVGIG (reference sequence). The CDR3 spans 14 residues. V lost 0 bases and J lost 4, with 10 bases in between.

The chain joins TRBV2 to TRBJ1-4; D uncertain. The V gene's germline CDR1 is SNHLY and CDR2 FYNNEI. The germline V and J ends were trimmed by 10 bases and 7 bases, with 19 bases remaining between them. This CDR3 region has 14 residues. CDR3 DNA sequence: TGTGCCAACCACCGAGAGGGTGGCGGTGAAAAACTGTTTTTT. It codes for CANHREGGGEKLFF.

The chain employs TRBV6-5 and TRBJ2-7; TRBD1 might be the D (5 bases). Trimming took 6 bases from V and 3 from J, leaving 9 bases between them. CDR1 MNHEY and CDR2 SVGAGI come from the germline V gene. The CDR3 runs to 12 residues. CDR3 residues: CASSDQGYEQYF. The CDR3 bases are TGTGCCAGCAGCGATCAGGGCTACGAGCAGTACTTC.